Listed here are 16 T cell receptor beta chains from one sample, sequenced in a study of T cells in localized non-small cell lung cancer (dated by TCRdb to 2019 to 2021). Libraries were prepared through the immunoSEQ multiplex PCR assay. TCRdb carries this immuneACCESS record with in-frame sequences only. Its versions omit some clonotypes, under half of them owing to an unresolved V gene in the studies checked, with the rest unexplained. For this sample there are 1,200 to 1,500 clones; 24% appear just once. Jointly, the top ten make up more than 10% of the sample. This specimen was lung tumor tissue, taken before any cancer treatment. All receptors come from a male donor at least 60 years old with stage II lung adenocarcinoma.

The chain combines TRBV9 with TRBJ2-1; 7 bases line up with TRBD2. Unmatched junction bases numbered 9, after V lost 4 bases and J lost 8 bases. This CDR3 has 14 amino acids. The germline CDR1 and CDR2 sequences are SGDLS and YYNGEE. This CDR3 reads CASSYRDYGYEQFF. Here the CDR3 DNA reads TGTGCCAGCAGCTACCGGGACTACGGTTATGAGCAGTTCTTC.

This chain joins TRBV19 and TRBJ2-2; D may be TRBD2 (6 bases). The CDR3 runs 15 residues. V was trimmed by 7 bases and J by 3 bases, leaving 15 bases between them. CDR1 is LNHDA and CDR2 is SQIVND in the germline V gene (reference sequence). CDR3 nucleotide sequence: TGTGCCAGTAACTTCGGGAGTTCGTACACCGGGGAGCTGTTTTTT. It translates to CASNFGSSYTGELFF.

This clone turned up a few times. This rearrangement joins TRBV28 to TRBJ1-1; possibly TRBD1 for D (5 bases). In germline, CDR1 is MDHEN, CDR2 SYDVKM. V was trimmed by 1 base and J by 8 bases, leaving 11 bases between them. The CDR3 sequence is 13 residues long. CDR3 region: CASSLSRGGEAFF. CDR3 DNA: TGTGCCAGCAGTTTATCCCGGGGCGGCGAAGCTTTCTTT.

Relative to its sample, this clone is medium-sized. The rearrangement links TRBV6-8 to TRBJ2-3; 11 bases map to TRBD2. Germline V lookup: CDR1 MNHGY, CDR2 SAAAGT. The CDR3 covers 15 residues. The V gene end was trimmed by 5 bases and the J gene end by 2 bases; junction bases not matched to a gene: 3. The CDR3 sequence: CASSRTSGHTDTQYF. In DNA form, the CDR3 reads TGTGCCAGCAGTCGGACTAGCGGGCACACAGATACGCAGTATTTT.

By frequency in the sample, this clone is medium-sized. J is TRBJ2-7 and V is TRBV9; a possible D gene is TRBD2 (6 bases). Germline loops: CDR1 SGDLS, CDR2 YYNGEE. With 7 bases removed from V and 4 bases from J, the gap between germline ends came to 15 bases. CDR3 length: 13 amino acids. The CDR3 spells CASEVGGGYEQYF. DNA of the CDR3: TGTGCCAGCGAGGTCGGTGGAGGGTACGAGCAGTACTTC.

In this sample, this clone turned up a few times. The chain is built from TRBV4-1 and TRBJ1-5; 7 bases line up with TRBD1. This CDR3 is built from 17 residues. Germline CDR1 is MGHRA and CDR2 is YSYEKL. J gave up 6 bases and V 0 bases, and 11 bases lay outside the gene matches. In DNA, the CDR3 is TGCGCCAGCAGCCAAGATGCCCTTGGCAGGGGGGGTCAGCCCCAGCATTTT. This encodes CASSQDALGRGGQPQHF.

This clone was seen only a few times. The J gene is TRBJ2-7, the V gene TRBV6-8, with 8 bases aligning to TRBD1. V trimming: 2 bases; J trimming: 2 bases; junction bases outside the gene matches: 5. The germline V gene has CDR1 MNHGY and CDR2 SAAAGT. There are 15 residues in the CDR3. This CDR3 reads CASSYGDRTTYEQYF. The CDR3 DNA follows: TGTGCCAGCAGTTACGGGGACAGGACCACCTACGAGCAGTACTTC.

V gene TRBV29-1 combines with J gene TRBJ2-1, with 9 nucleotides matching TRBD2. Losses at the gene ends were 2 bases for V and 9 bases for J; bases not matched to a gene: 8. Looked up from germline, CDR1 is SQVTM and CDR2 is ANQGSEA. The CDR3 is 14 amino acids. The CDR3 is CSVEYAAGGSEQFF. Here the CDR3 DNA reads TGCAGCGTTGAATATGCAGCGGGAGGATCTGAGCAGTTCTTC.

The J gene is TRBJ2-7, the V gene TRBV6-8; D may be TRBD2 (5 bases). Germline V CDR1 and CDR2: MNHGY, SAAAGT. The CDR3 contains 12 residues. Between the trimmed V and J ends, which lost 5 bases and 7 bases, there was a span of 12 bases. This CDR3 reads CASSRASGEQYF. The CDR3 nucleotides read TGTGCCAGCAGTCGGGCCTCGGGGGAGCAGTACTTC.

The V call is TRBV15, the J call TRBJ2-3; TRBD1 agrees at 8 bases. Germline-derived CDR1 and CDR2 are LNHNV and YYDKDF (reference sequence). This CDR3 has 15 residues. Trimming at V came to 4 bases and at J to 1 base, leaving 4 bases not matched to a gene. CDR3 residues: CATSIPGQGTDTQYF. The CDR3 nucleotides are TGTGCCACCAGCATCCCGGGACAGGGCACAGATACGCAGTATTTT.

This clone was counted a few times. The chain combines TRBV28 with TRBJ1-4; 8 bases map to TRBD1. The CDR3 runs 15 residues. Germline CDR1 and CDR2: MDHEN and SYDVKM. V lost 6 bases, J lost 8 bases, and 11 bases stayed unmatched. The CDR3 sequence: CASSPSGGAWEKLFF. The DNA of the CDR3 is TGTGCCAGCAGCCCTTCAGGGGGCGCATGGGAAAAACTGTTTTTT.

The V and J genes are TRBV19 and TRBJ2-1, with D maybe TRBD2 (6 bases). Germline CDR1 reads LNHDA; CDR2 reads SQIVND (reference sequence). This CDR3 region has 14 residues. V was trimmed by 6 bases and J by 1 base, leaving 10 bases between them. The CDR3 reads CASSGSWSYNEQFF. DNA of the CDR3: TGTGCCAGTAGCGGGAGTTGGTCCTACAATGAGCAGTTCTTC.

This clone was seen a handful of times. This chain connects TRBV28 to TRBJ2-2; the D gene could be TRBD1 or TRBD2 (5 bases each). From germline, CDR1 is MDHEN and CDR2 SYDVKM. The CDR3 covers 14 residues. Deletions cut 2 bases from V and 1 base from J, with 5 bases between. This chain's CDR3 is CASSLGGNTGELFF. CDR3 nucleotide sequence: TGTGCCAGCAGTTTAGGGGGGAACACCGGGGAGCTGTTTTTT.

The chain recombines TRBV7-4 with TRBJ2-6, with no clear D. The V and J ends lost 5 bases and 0 bases respectively, with 8 bases between them. From germline, CDR1 is SGHVT and CDR2 SQSDAQ. The CDR3 length is 15 residues. In nucleotides, the CDR3 is TGTGCCAGCAGCCCGGTGTTCTCTGGGGCCAACGTCCTGACTTTC. Residues: CASSPVFSGANVLTF.

The chain joins TRBV18 to TRBJ2-1; maybe TRBD2 (6 bases). Trimming stripped 6 bases from V and 0 bases from J, with 12 bases between. CDR3 length equals 15 residues. Germline assignment: CDR1 KGHSH and CDR2 LQKENI. The CDR3 loop reads CASSAGTYSYNEQFF. CDR3 sequence (DNA): TGTGCCAGCTCCGCCGGGACTTACTCCTACAATGAGCAGTTCTTC.

DNA for the CDR3: TGCGCCAGCAGCTTGTACGGCTCCTCTGGAAACACCATATATTTT. Its translation: CASSLYGSSGNTIYF. The rearrangement joins TRBV5-1 to TRBJ1-3; D is undetermined. This CDR3 contains 15 residues. Germline CDR1 is SGHRS and CDR2 is YFSETQ. Deletions cut 1 base from V and 0 bases from J, with 8 bases between.